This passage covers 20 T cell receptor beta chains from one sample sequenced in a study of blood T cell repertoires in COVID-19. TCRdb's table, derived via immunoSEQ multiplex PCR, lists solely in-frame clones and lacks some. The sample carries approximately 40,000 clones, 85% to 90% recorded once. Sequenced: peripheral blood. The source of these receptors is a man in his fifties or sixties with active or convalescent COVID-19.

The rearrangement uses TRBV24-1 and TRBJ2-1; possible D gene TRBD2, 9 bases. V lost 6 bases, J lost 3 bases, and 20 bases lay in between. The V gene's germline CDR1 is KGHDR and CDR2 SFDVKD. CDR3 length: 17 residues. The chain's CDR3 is CATSPRQGRGGYNEQFF. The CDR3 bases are TGTGCCACCAGTCCCCGACAGGGGCGGGGGGGCTACAATGAGCAGTTCTTC.

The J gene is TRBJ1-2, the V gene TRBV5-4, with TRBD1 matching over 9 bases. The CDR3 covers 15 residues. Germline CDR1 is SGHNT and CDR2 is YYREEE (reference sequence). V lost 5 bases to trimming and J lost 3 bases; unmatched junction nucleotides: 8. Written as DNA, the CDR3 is TGTGCCAGCAGTCAACCGACAGGGGGGGACTATGGCTACACCTTC. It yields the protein CASSQPTGGDYGYTF.

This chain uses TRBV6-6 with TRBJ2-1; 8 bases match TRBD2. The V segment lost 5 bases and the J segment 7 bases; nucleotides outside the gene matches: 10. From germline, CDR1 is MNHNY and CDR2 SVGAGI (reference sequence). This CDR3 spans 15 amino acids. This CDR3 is CASSTQAGAVNEQFF. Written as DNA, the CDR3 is TGTGCCAGCAGTACTCAAGCGGGAGCGGTAAATGAGCAGTTCTTC.

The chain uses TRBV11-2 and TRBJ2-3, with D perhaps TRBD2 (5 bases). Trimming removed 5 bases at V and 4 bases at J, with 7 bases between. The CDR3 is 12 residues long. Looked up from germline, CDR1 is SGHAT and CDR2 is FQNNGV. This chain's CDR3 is CASSPGADTQYF. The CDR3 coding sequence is TGTGCCAGCAGCCCCGGGGCAGATACGCAGTATTTT.

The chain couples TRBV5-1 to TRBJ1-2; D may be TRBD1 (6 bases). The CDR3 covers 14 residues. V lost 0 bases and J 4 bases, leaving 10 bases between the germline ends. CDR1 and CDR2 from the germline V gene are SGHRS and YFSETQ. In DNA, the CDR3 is TGCGCCAGCAGCTTGGGACAGGAGGTCTATGGCTACACCTTC. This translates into CASSLGQEVYGYTF.

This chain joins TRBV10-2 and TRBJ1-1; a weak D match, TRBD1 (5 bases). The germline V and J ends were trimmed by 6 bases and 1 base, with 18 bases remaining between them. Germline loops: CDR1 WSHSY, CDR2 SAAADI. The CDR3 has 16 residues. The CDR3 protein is CASSLTPDNWNTEAFF. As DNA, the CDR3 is TGCGCCAGCAGCCTCACCCCGGACAACTGGAACACTGAAGCTTTCTTT.

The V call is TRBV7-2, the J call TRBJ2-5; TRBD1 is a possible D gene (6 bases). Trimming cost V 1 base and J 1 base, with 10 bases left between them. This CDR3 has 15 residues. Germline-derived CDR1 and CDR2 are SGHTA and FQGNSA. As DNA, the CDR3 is TGTGCCAGCAGCTTAGTGGGACACAGCCAAGAGACCCAGTACTTC. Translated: CASSLVGHSQETQYF.

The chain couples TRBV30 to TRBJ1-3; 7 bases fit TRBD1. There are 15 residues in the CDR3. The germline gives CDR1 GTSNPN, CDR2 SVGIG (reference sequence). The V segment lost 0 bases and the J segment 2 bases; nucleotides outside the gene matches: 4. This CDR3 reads CAWSVRGRPGNTIYF. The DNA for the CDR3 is TGTGCCTGGAGTGTCAGGGGGAGACCTGGAAACACCATATATTTT.

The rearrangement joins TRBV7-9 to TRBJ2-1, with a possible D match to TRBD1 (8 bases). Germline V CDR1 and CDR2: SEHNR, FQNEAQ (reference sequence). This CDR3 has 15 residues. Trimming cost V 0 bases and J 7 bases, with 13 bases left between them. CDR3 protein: CASSLAGQGGNEQFF. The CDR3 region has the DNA TGTGCCAGCAGCTTAGCAGGACAGGGAGGGAATGAGCAGTTCTTC.

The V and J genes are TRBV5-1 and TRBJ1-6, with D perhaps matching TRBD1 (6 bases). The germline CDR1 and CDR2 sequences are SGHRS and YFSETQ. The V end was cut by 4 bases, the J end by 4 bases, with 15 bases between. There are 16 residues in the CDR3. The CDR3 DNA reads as TGCGCCAGCAGCGAACCGACAGGCGGGTATAATTCACCCCTCCACTTT. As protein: CASSEPTGGYNSPLHF. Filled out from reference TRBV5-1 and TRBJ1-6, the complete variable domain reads KAGVTQTPRYLIKTRGQQVTLSCSPISGHRSVSWYQQTPGQGLQFLFEYFSETQRNKGNFPGRFSGRQFSNSRSEMNVSTLELGDSALYLCASSEPTGGYNSPLHFGNGTRLTVT.

CDR3 DNA sequence: TGCGCCAGCAGCCAGAGCCCGGGACTAGGCTTTGGTAATGAGCAGTTCTTC. Amino acid sequence: CASSQSPGLGFGNEQFF. The chain couples TRBV4-1 to TRBJ2-1; TRBD2 matches 8 bases. The CDR3 is 17 amino acids. Per germline, CDR1 MGHRA and CDR2 YSYEKL. V lost 3 bases, J lost 7 bases, and 14 bases stayed unmatched.

The CDR3 DNA reads as TGTGCCAGCAGCTCTTTAGGACTCGGCAATGAGCAGTTCTTC. Amino acid sequence: CASSSLGLGNEQFF. V and J are TRBV5-8 and TRBJ2-1, with D perhaps matching TRBD2 (5 bases). V lost 3 bases and J 6 bases, leaving 13 bases between the germline ends. The CDR3 sequence is 14 residues long. Germline CDR1 SGHTS, CDR2 YDEGEE. Using reference TRBV5-8 and TRBJ2-1 for the parts outside the CDR3, the full variable domain is EAGVTQSPTHLIKTRGQQATLRCSPISGHTSVYWYQQALGLGLQFLLWYDEGEERNRGNFPPRFSGRQFPNYSSELNVNALELEDSALYLCASSSLGLGNEQFFGPGTRLTVL.

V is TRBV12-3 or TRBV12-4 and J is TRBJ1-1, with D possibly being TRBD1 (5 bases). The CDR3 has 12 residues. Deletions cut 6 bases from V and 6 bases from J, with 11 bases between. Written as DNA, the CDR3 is TGTGCCAGCAGCTCGACAGAGGCTGAAGCTTTCTTT. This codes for CASSSTEAEAFF.

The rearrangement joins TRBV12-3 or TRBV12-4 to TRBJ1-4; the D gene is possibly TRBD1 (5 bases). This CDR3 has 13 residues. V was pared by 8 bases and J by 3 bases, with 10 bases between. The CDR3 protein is CASQRGANEKLFF. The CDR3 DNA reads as TGTGCCAGCCAGCGGGGGGCTAATGAAAAACTGTTTTTT.

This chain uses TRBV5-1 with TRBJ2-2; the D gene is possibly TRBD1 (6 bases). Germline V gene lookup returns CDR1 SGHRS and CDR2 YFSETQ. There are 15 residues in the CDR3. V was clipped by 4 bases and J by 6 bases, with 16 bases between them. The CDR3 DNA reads TGCGCCAGCAGCACGGGACACCGGACAGCCGGGGAGCTGTTTTTT. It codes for CASSTGHRTAGELFF.

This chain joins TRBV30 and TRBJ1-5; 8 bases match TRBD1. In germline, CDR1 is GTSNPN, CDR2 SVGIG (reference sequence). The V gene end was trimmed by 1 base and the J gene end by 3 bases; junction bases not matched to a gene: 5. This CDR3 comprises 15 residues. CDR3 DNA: TGTGCCTGGAGTGAGCTGGACAGGGACAATCAGCCCCAGCATTTT. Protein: CAWSELDRDNQPQHF.

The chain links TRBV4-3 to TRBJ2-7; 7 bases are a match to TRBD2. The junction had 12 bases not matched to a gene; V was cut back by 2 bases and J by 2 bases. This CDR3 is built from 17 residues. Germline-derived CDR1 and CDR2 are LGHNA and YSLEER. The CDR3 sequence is CASSQWEGSGEAYEQYV. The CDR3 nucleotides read TGCGCCAGCAGCCAATGGGAAGGGAGCGGGGAAGCCTACGAGCAGTACGTC.

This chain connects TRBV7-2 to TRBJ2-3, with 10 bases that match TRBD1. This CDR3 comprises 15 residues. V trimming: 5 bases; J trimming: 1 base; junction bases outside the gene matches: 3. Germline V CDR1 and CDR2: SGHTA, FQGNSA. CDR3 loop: CASSRDRGGTDTQYF. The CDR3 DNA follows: TGTGCCAGCAGCCGGGACAGGGGAGGCACAGATACGCAGTATTTT.

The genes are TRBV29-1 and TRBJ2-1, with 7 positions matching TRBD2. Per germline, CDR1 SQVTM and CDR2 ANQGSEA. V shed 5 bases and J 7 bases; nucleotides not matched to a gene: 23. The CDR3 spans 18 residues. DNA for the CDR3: TGCAGCGTTACAAACCCCAACCACGGGGGTAGGGGAGGGAATGAGCAGTTCTTC. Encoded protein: CSVTNPNHGGRGGNEQFF.

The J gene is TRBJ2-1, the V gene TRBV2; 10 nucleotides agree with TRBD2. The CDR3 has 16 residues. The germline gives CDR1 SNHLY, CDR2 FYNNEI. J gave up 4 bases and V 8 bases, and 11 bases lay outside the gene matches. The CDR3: CASPEGSGGLYNEQFF. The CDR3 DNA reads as TGTGCCAGCCCCGAAGGTAGCGGGGGGCTTTACAATGAGCAGTTCTTC.